This TCR beta chain was captured by sequencing in a study of shared clonotypes between healthy human individuals. Whole-study context: Every donor yielded three CD4 naive, three CD4 memory, two CD8 naive and one CD8 memory plate.

Regarding the study as a whole: Against clonotypes common to all four donors, non-shared ones had lower generation probabilities. The study drew on few donors, limiting represented genetic and exposure-history diversity. Naive CD4 clonotype sharing across several donors was around 5%.

The CDR3 sequence is 15 residues long. Germline lookup yields CDR1 SGHRS and CDR2 YFSETQ. The germline V and J ends were trimmed by 1 base and 2 bases, with 13 bases remaining between them. Points on this clone: Its antigen is undetermined.

Some clones are missing from TCRdb's copy, which holds only in-frame ones; the method was immunoSEQ multiplex PCR. The repertoire holds 2 million to 3 million clones, more than 85% seen once, with around 0.37% in the top ten. The rearrangement links TRBV5-1 to TRBJ2-7, with a weak D call TRBD1 (6 bases). The sample consisted of naive CD4+ T cells from PBMCs. Subset reported: CD45RA+ positively selected. The source of this sequence is a man younger than 35 in good health. Some clones in this sample may be carry-over from other donors' samples. The CDR3 protein is CASSLPLTGPYEQYF. The CDR3 coding sequence is TGCGCCAGCAGCTTGCCCCTGACAGGACCCTACGAGCAGTACTTC.